A selection of T cell receptor beta chains follows, all from one sample in a study of Ad26.COV2.S vaccination and SARS-CoV-2 variants. Measured with immunoSEQ multiplex PCR; TCRdb has only the in-frame clones, and not every one. The sample includes about 680,000 clones, roughly 90% of them seen just once. The specimen was peripheral blood, collected in a trial of Ad26.COV2.S vaccine versus placebo. Source of these receptors: a person between 18 and 59 years old who received the Ad26.COV2.S COVID-19 vaccine or a placebo. The CDR3 runs from the conserved cysteine through the conserved F or W. A D gene is named only where the DNA matches it firmly. Rows give clone size only sometimes, using once, few, many, or a class for an expanded clone.

d_gene	j_gene	v_gene	abundance	CDR3nt	CDR3aa
NA	TRBJ1-1	TRBV5-5	NA	TGTGCCAGCAGCTTGGCTAGGGGGTCTATTGAAGCTTTCTTT	CASSLARGSIEAFF
TRBD1	TRBJ1-1	TRBV19	NA	TGTGCCAGTAGTCCTCGACAGGGAGGGACTGAAGCTTTCTTT	CASSPRQGGTEAFF
NA	TRBJ2-6	TRBV5-1	NA	TGCGCCAGCAGCAAGACTGGTGGGGCCAACGTCCTGACTTTC	CASSKTGGANVLTF
TRBD2	TRBJ2-1	TRBV11-2	NA	TGTGCCAGCAGCTTAGTATCTAGCGGGGGGGACTACAATGAGCAGTTCTTC	CASSLVSSGGDYNEQFF
TRBD2	TRBJ2-1	TRBV27	NA	TGTGCCAGCAGTTTAGGGCTAGCGGGAGGGAAAAAGTTCTTC	CASSLGLAGGKKFF
NA	TRBJ2-5	TRBV6-5	NA	TGTGCCAGCAGTCGTAAACTGGAGACCCAGTACTTC	CASSRKLETQYF
TRBD1	TRBJ1-2	TRBV19	once	TGTGCCAGTAGTACCCAAGTCAGGGGGGCGGACGGCTACACCTTC	CASSTQVRGADGYTF
NA	TRBJ2-3	TRBV15	NA	TGTGCCACCAGCAGAGAGACAGGACGGTTCCCACCTTGGGATACGCAGTATTTT	CATSRETGRFPPWDTQYF
TRBD1	TRBJ2-2	TRBV9	NA	TGTGCCAGCAGCGTATGGGACAGGTGGAGCGGGGAGCTGTTTTTT	CASSVWDRWSGELFF
TRBD2	TRBJ2-1	TRBV3-1/TRBV3-2	NA	TGTGCCACCCTGGGACTAGCGGGCAATGAGCAGTTCTTC	CATLGLAGNEQFF
NA	TRBJ2-3	TRBV7-2	NA	TGTGCCAGCAGCCGCCTGAGTACACAGTATTTT	CASSRLSTQYF
NA	TRBJ2-2	TRBV7-2	once	TGTGCCAGCAGCTTAGTTGGCCCGAACACCGGGGAGCTGTTTTTT	CASSLVGPNTGELFF
TRBD1	TRBJ2-7	TRBV6-5	NA	TGTGCCAGCGGATCGGGACAGGGGTTGACCGAGCAGTACTTC	CASGSGQGLTEQYF
NA	TRBJ2-7	TRBV5-4	few	TGTGCCAGCAGCTTGGGGGCAGGGCCACCTATAACCTACGAGCAGTACTTC	CASSLGAGPPITYEQYF